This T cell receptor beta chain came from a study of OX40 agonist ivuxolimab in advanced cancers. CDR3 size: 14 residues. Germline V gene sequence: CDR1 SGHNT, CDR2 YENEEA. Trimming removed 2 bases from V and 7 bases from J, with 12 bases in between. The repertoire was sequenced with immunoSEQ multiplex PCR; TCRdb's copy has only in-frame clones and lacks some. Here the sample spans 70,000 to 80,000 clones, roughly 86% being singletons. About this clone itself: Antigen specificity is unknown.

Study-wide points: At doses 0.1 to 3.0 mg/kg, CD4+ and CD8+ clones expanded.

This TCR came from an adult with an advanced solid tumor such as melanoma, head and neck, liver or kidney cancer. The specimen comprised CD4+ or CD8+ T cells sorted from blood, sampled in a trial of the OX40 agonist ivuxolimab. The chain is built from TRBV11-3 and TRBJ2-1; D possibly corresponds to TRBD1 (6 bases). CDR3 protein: CASSLTQGGNEQFF. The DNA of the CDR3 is TGTGCCAGCAGCTTAACACAGGGCGGGAATGAGCAGTTCTTC.